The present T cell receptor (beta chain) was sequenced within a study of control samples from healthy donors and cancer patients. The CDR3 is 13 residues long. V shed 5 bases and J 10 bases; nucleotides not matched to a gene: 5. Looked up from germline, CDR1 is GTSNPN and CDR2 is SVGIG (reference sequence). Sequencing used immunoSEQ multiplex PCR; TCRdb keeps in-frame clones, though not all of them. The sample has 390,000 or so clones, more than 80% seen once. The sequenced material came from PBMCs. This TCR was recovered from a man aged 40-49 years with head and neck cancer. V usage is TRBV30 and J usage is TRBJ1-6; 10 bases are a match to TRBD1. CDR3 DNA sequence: TGTGCCTGGGACAGGGGGCGGGAGTCACCCCTCCACTTT. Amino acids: CAWDRGRESPLHF.